The clone carrying this T cell receptor beta chain appeared once. Per the authors' pipeline: Quantification of nucleated cells was approximated via reference gene primer amplification. This table comes from immunoSEQ multiplex PCR, and its TCRdb copy is limited to in-frame clones, with some not included. That table supplies the V and J calls and clone size; D and trimming were determined from the DNA. The data show 400,000 to 500,000 clones, about 88% seen once. This record comes from a study of blood T cell repertoires in COVID-19. V lost 0 bases, J lost 1 base, and 0 bases stayed unmatched. CDR3 length: 16 residues. The germline V gene has CDR1 LNHNV and CDR2 YYDKDF (reference sequence).

V is TRBV15 and J is TRBJ2-7; 13 nucleotides line up with TRBD2. This clonotype was sampled from a woman younger than 35 who had been exposed to COVID-19. Sequenced: PBMCs or T cells enriched from blood (not recorded which). The CDR3 protein is CATSRETSGGSYEQYF. For the CDR3, the DNA is TGTGCCACCAGCAGAGAGACTAGCGGGGGGTCCTACGAGCAGTACTTC.